The 26 T cell receptor beta chains presented below share a single source sample, sequenced in a study of shared clonotypes between healthy human individuals. The protocol was immunoSEQ multiplex PCR, while the TCRdb copy is restricted to in-frame clones and leaves out a portion. The table lists hundreds of thousands of clones, roughly 97% of them singletons, with about 0.06% in the top ten. Input material: naive CD4+ T cells sorted from blood. The subset: CD45RA+ positively selected. Every receptor here comes from a woman aged 25 to 39 in good health.

The J gene is TRBJ2-1, the V gene TRBV10-3; no definite D call. The germline gives CDR1 ENHRY, CDR2 SYGVKD. V was pared by 4 bases and J by 4 bases, with 8 bases between. The CDR3 runs to 13 residues. The CDR3 DNA sequence: TGTGCCATCAGTGTAACCACATACAATGAGCAGTTCTTC. Residues: CAISVTTYNEQFF.

Points on this clone: The same CDR3 is also encoded by other DNA sequences in this sample. The chain recombines TRBV5-1 with TRBJ2-1; TRBD1 agrees at 7 bases. Trimming removed 0 bases from V and 2 bases from J; junction bases left unmatched: 2. The germline CDR1 and CDR2 sequences are SGHRS and YFSETQ. This CDR3 has 15 amino acids. CDR3 bases: TGCGCCAGCAGCTTGGGTGACAGGGCCTACAATGAGCAGTTCTTC. Its translation: CASSLGDRAYNEQFF.

This chain joins TRBV5-4 and TRBJ1-3; D gene ambiguous. V was clipped by 4 bases and J by 0 bases, with 17 bases between them. From germline, CDR1 is SGHNT and CDR2 YYREEE (reference sequence). This CDR3 is built from 17 residues. The CDR3 region is CASSRSMVEASGNTIYF. CDR3 nucleotides: TGTGCCAGCAGCAGGAGTATGGTAGAGGCCTCTGGAAACACCATATATTTT.

The V and J genes are TRBV6-5 and TRBJ2-1, with TRBD1 as a possible D gene (5 bases). This CDR3 contains 10 residues. Trimming removed 9 bases at V and 9 bases at J, with 9 bases between. CDR1 is MNHEY, CDR2 SVGAGI, per germline. The CDR3 sequence: CARKGLEQFF. Here the CDR3 DNA reads TGTGCCAGGAAGGGGCTTGAGCAGTTCTTC.

This rearrangement joins TRBV4-2 to TRBJ2-7; D is possibly TRBD2 (5 bases). CDR3 length: 15 residues. The germline V gene encodes CDR1 LGHNA and CDR2 YNFKEQ. The ends were cut back, 1 base at V and 2 bases at J, with 12 bases in the middle. The CDR3 DNA is TGTGCCAGCAGCCAAGCATCGGGAAGTGCCTACGAGCAGTACTTC. This encodes CASSQASGSAYEQYF.

In the case of this clone: Other DNA sequences within the sample encode an identical CDR3. The chain joins TRBV7-2 to TRBJ1-6; possible D gene TRBD1, 6 bases. This CDR3 is 14 amino acids long. CDR1 and CDR2 from the germline V gene are SGHTA and FQGNSA. Trimming left V 6 bases short and J 7 bases short, with 13 bases between. The CDR3 loop is CASRLQGSNSPLHF. CDR3 DNA: TGTGCCAGCAGGTTACAGGGTAGCAATTCACCCCTCCACTTT.

The chain carries TRBV19 and TRBJ2-1; TRBD2 might be the D (8 bases). The germline gives CDR1 LNHDA, CDR2 SQIVND (reference sequence). This CDR3 spans 14 amino acids. The V and J ends lost 6 bases and 8 bases respectively, with 17 bases between them. CDR3: CASRSSGTDHEQFF. For the CDR3, the DNA is TGTGCCAGTAGAAGTAGCGGGACAGACCATGAGCAGTTCTTC.

For this clone: Different DNA sequences within this sample yield the same CDR3. The chain recombines TRBV2 with TRBJ1-1; tentative D call: TRBD1 (5 bases). Trimming cost V 3 bases and J 1 base, with 6 bases left between them. The germline CDR1 and CDR2 sequences are SNHLY and FYNNEI. The CDR3 totals 13 residues. The chain's CDR3 is CASSDDRNTEAFF. Written as DNA, the CDR3 is TGTGCCAGCAGTGACGACAGGAACACTGAAGCTTTCTTT.

The chain couples TRBV10-1 to TRBJ2-2; D might be TRBD2 (5 bases). With 3 bases removed from V and 9 bases from J, the gap between germline ends came to 17 bases. The CDR3 totals 15 residues. Per germline, CDR1 WNHNN and CDR2 SYGVQD (reference sequence). The CDR3 coding sequence is TGCGCCAGCAGTGAATCAAGAGGGAGAACCTGGGAGCTGTTTTTT. This sequence encodes CASSESRGRTWELFF.

This sequence joins TRBV7-9 and TRBJ2-1; tentatively, D is TRBD2 (5 bases). Germline loops: CDR1 SEHNR, CDR2 FQNEAQ (reference sequence). The germline V and J ends were trimmed by 0 bases and 8 bases, with 17 bases remaining between them. The CDR3 extends over 16 amino acids. Here the CDR3 DNA reads TGTGCCAGCAGCTTAGCGGTTCGGCGGGTCAAGGATGAGCAGTTCTTC. Translating it yields CASSLAVRRVKDEQFF.

This sequence joins TRBV4-1 and TRBJ2-7; 8 bases line up with TRBD1. Germline assignment: CDR1 MGHRA and CDR2 YSYEKL. The CDR3 spans 16 residues. Unmatched junction bases numbered 11, after V lost 6 bases and J lost 1 base. In DNA form, the CDR3 reads TGCGCCAGCAGGGGACCGGGCAGGGGGCTATCCTACGAGCAGTACTTC. Protein: CASRGPGRGLSYEQYF.

The chain recombines TRBV19 with TRBJ1-1; 7 bases align to TRBD1. The V gene end was trimmed by 6 bases and the J gene end by 0 bases; junction bases not matched to a gene: 7. In germline, CDR1 is LNHDA, CDR2 SQIVND (reference sequence). The CDR3 is 15 amino acids. The CDR3 sequence: CASRAGQYMNTEAFF. In DNA, the CDR3 is TGTGCCAGTAGGGCGGGACAGTATATGAACACTGAAGCTTTCTTT.

This sequence joins TRBV4-2 and TRBJ1-5; D remains ambiguous. In germline, CDR1 is LGHNA, CDR2 YNFKEQ. The CDR3 contains 15 residues. V shed 0 bases and J shed 7 bases, with 13 bases lying between them. As DNA, the CDR3 is TGTGCCAGCAGCCAAGAAACCGTGGGTTCACAGCCCCAGCATTTT. It translates to CASSQETVGSQPQHF.

The chain links TRBV5-1 to TRBJ1-2, with TRBD1 as a possible D gene (5 bases). Germline CDR1 reads SGHRS; CDR2 reads YFSETQ. V was trimmed by 0 bases and J by 6 bases, leaving 12 bases between them. This CDR3 is built from 14 residues. The CDR3 DNA is TGCGCCAGCAGCTTGGGAGACGGGGACGATGGCTACACCTTC. Amino acid sequence: CASSLGDGDDGYTF. The full variable domain, completed using reference TRBV5-1 and TRBJ1-2, is KAGVTQTPRYLIKTRGQQVTLSCSPISGHRSVSWYQQTPGQGLQFLFEYFSETQRNKGNFPGRFSGRQFSNSRSEMNVSTLELGDSALYLCASSLGDGDDGYTFGSGTRLTVV.

The V call is TRBV7-9, the J call TRBJ2-7; D is uncertain. This CDR3 spans 13 amino acids. The V gene's germline CDR1 is SEHNR and CDR2 FQNEAQ (reference sequence). The V gene lost 1 base and the J gene lost 7 bases, with 11 bases spanning the gap. The CDR3 sequence is CASSLGQMTEQYF. The CDR3 DNA sequence: TGTGCCAGCAGCTTAGGTCAGATGACTGAGCAGTACTTC.

This chain uses TRBV6-1 with TRBJ2-2, with 7 bases fitting TRBD2. CDR3 size: 15 residues. The V gene's germline CDR1 is MNHNS and CDR2 SASEGT. The V segment lost 6 bases and the J segment 2 bases; nucleotides outside the gene matches: 6. The CDR3 is CASRRDYPNTGELFF. CDR3 nucleotides: TGTGCCAGCAGGCGGGACTATCCTAACACCGGGGAGCTGTTTTTT.

The chain employs TRBV7-6 and TRBJ2-1; D possibly corresponds to TRBD2 (5 bases). Between the trimmed V and J ends, which lost 5 bases and 6 bases, there was a span of 17 bases. This CDR3 is 15 amino acids long. Germline assignment: CDR1 SGHVS and CDR2 FNYEAQ. In DNA form, the CDR3 reads TGTGCCAGCAGCCCCACGGCGACGAGGGTCAATGAGCAGTTCTTC. This gives the protein CASSPTATRVNEQFF.

The chain recombines TRBV10-3 with TRBJ2-2; possibly TRBD1 for D (6 bases). This CDR3 has 15 residues. V shed 5 bases and J shed 0 bases, with 10 bases lying between them. Germline V CDR1 and CDR2: ENHRY, SYGVKD. The DNA of the CDR3 is TGTGCCATCAGTAGAGGGACATCGAACACCGGGGAGCTGTTTTTT. Translating it yields CAISRGTSNTGELFF.

The rearrangement joins TRBV19 to TRBJ2-2; D remains unclear. Trimming stripped 3 bases from V and 7 bases from J, with 9 bases between. This CDR3 has 13 residues. Germline V gives CDR1 LNHDA, CDR2 SQIVND (reference sequence). CDR3 bases: TGTGCCAGTAGTATTCCCTGGATCGGGGAGCTGTTTTTT. Protein: CASSIPWIGELFF.

The V and J genes are TRBV5-1 and TRBJ2-5, with D perhaps given as TRBD1 or TRBD2 (5 bases each). Germline assignment: CDR1 SGHRS and CDR2 YFSETQ. The V and J ends lost 4 bases and 1 base respectively, with 11 bases between them. This CDR3 has 14 residues. CDR3 loop: CASSPGTVQETQYF. CDR3 nucleotide sequence: TGCGCCAGCAGCCCGGGGACGGTCCAAGAGACCCAGTACTTC.

This clone appeared once. V is TRBV19 and J is TRBJ1-2; 10 bases match TRBD1. V gave up 6 bases and J gave up 0 bases; unmatched junction bases: 10. The CDR3 extends over 17 amino acids. Germline V gene data show CDR1 as LNHDA and CDR2 as SQIVND (reference sequence). The CDR3 loop reads CASRSIGTGDSNYGYTF. The CDR3 nucleotides are TGTGCCAGTAGATCAATTGGGACAGGGGACTCTAACTATGGCTACACCTTC.

This rearrangement joins TRBV19 to TRBJ2-5, with D unclear. Germline lookup yields CDR1 LNHDA and CDR2 SQIVND (reference sequence). The germline V and J ends were trimmed by 1 base and 4 bases, with 10 bases remaining between them. The CDR3 sequence is 14 residues long. CDR3 bases: TGTGCCAGTAGTATAGTCCTGTGGGGAGAGACCCAGTACTTC. It encodes CASSIVLWGETQYF.

The chain has TRBV6-6 and TRBJ2-5, with 12 bases fitting TRBD1. The length of the CDR3 is 14 residues. Germline CDR1 and CDR2: MNHNY and SVGAGI (reference sequence). V lost 5 bases to trimming and J lost 5 bases; unmatched junction nucleotides: 3. In DNA, the CDR3 is TGTGCCAGCAGTCCCGGGACAGGGGGCGAGACCCAGTACTTC. It specifies CASSPGTGGETQYF.

The V and J genes are TRBV28 and TRBJ1-2; 9 nucleotides align to TRBD1. V shed 7 bases and J 11 bases; nucleotides not matched to a gene: 8. The CDR3 consists of 12 residues. CDR1 MDHEN and CDR2 SYDVKM come from the germline V gene. The CDR3 sequence: CASTSTDRGYTF. In DNA, the CDR3 is TGTGCCAGCACCTCAACGGACAGGGGATACACCTTC.

The chain is built from TRBV2 and TRBJ1-4, with D unclear. V was cut by 3 bases and J by 2 bases, with 10 bases left in between. CDR3 length: 15 amino acids. The V gene's germline CDR1 is SNHLY and CDR2 FYNNEI. In DNA, the CDR3 is TGTGCCAGCAGTGATTGGTCAGCTACTAATGAAAAACTGTTTTTT. It encodes CASSDWSATNEKLFF.

Remarks on this clone: The same CDR3 arises from other DNA sequences in this sample as well. The V and J genes are TRBV28 and TRBJ2-7, with unresolved D. Germline V gene lookup returns CDR1 MDHEN and CDR2 SYDVKM. This CDR3 region has 12 residues. V gave up 2 bases and J gave up 4 bases, with 6 bases separating them. CDR3 sequence reads: CASSLDRYEQYF. The CDR3 DNA is TGTGCCAGCAGTTTAGATAGGTACGAGCAGTACTTC. The full variable domain, with the rest looked up from reference TRBV28 and TRBJ2-7, is DVKVTQSSRYLVKRTGEKVFLECVQDMDHENMFWYRQDPGLGLRLIYFSYDVKMKEKGDIPEGYSVSREKKERFSLILESASTNQTSMYLCASSLDRYEQYFGPGTRLTVT.